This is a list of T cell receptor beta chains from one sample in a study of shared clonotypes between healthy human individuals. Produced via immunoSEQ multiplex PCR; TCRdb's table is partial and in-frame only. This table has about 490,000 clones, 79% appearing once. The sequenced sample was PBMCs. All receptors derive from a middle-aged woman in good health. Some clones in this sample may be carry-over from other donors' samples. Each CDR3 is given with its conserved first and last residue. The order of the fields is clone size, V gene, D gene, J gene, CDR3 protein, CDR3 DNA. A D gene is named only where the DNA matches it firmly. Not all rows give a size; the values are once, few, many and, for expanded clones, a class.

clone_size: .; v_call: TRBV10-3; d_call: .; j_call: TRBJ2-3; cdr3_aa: CAISETPSSTDTQYF; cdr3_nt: TGTGCCATCAGTGAGACCCCGTCGAGCACAGATACGCAGTATTTT
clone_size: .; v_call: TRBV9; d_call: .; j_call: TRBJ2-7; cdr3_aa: CASSVSTAAYEQYF; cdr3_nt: TGTGCCAGCAGCGTTTCTACAGCTGCCTACGAGCAGTACTTC
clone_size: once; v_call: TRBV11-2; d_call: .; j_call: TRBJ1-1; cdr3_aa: CASSPLQFNTEAFF; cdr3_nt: TGTGCCAGCAGCCCGTTGCAGTTTAACACTGAAGCTTTCTTT
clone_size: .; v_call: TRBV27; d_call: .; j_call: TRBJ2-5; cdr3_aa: CASSLSEEETQYF; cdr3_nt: TGTGCCAGCAGTTTATCGGAGGAAGAGACCCAGTACTTC
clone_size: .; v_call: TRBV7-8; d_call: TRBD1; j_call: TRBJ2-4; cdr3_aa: CASSFRPGTGIKNIQYF; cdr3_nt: TGTGCCAGCAGCTTTCGTCCCGGGACAGGGATAAAAAACATTCAGTACTTC
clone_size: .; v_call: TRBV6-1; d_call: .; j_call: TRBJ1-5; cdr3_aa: CASSEGLLDQPQHF; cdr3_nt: TGTGCCAGCAGTGAAGGGCTATTAGATCAGCCCCAGCATTTT
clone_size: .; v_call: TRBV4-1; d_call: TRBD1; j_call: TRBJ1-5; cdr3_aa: CASSLDRYQPQHF; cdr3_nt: TGCGCCAGCAGCTTGGACAGGTATCAGCCCCAGCATTTT
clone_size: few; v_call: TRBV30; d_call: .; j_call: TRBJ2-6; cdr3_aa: CAWSGIFGQSGANVLTF; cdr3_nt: TGTGCCTGGAGTGGTATATTCGGGCAGTCTGGGGCCAACGTCCTGACTTTC
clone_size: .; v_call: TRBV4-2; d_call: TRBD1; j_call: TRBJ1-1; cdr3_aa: CASSLGQGGTEAFF; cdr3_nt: TGTGCCAGCAGCCTGGGACAGGGGGGGACTGAAGCTTTCTTT
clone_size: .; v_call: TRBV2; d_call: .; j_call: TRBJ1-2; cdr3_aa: CASTSRARNYGYTF; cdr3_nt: TGTGCCAGCACGAGTCGTGCGAGGAACTATGGCTACACCTTC
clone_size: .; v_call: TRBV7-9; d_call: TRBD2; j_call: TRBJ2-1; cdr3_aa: CASSSLAGSGHEQFF; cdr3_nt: TGTGCCAGCAGCTCCCTAGCGGGATCGGGTCATGAGCAGTTCTTC
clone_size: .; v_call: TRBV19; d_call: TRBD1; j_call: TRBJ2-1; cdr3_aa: CASSIPGTGYYNEQFF; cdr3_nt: TGTGCCAGTAGTATCCCAGGGACAGGGTATTACAATGAGCAGTTCTTC
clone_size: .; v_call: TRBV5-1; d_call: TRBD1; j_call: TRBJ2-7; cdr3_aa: CASSLQTGGYEQYF; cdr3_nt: TGCGCCAGCAGCCTTCAGACAGGGGGCTACGAGCAGTACTTC
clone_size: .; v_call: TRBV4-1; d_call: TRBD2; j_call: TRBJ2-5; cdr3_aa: CASSQGVTSGRKTQYF; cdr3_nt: TGCGCCAGCAGCCAGGGAGTGACTAGCGGGCGAAAGACCCAGTACTTC
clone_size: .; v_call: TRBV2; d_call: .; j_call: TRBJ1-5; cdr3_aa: CASRSAGYGNQPQHF; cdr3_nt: TGTGCCAGCAGGTCGGCAGGCTACGGCAATCAGCCCCAGCATTTT
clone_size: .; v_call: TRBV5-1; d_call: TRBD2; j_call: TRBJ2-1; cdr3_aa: CASSPRLAGLYNEQFF; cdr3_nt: TGCGCCAGCAGCCCCCGACTAGCGGGGCTGTACAATGAGCAGTTCTTC
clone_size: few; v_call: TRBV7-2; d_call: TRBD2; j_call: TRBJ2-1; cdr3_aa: CASSLAGGPHNEQFF; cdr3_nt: TGTGCCAGCAGTCTAGCGGGAGGGCCTCACAATGAGCAGTTCTTC
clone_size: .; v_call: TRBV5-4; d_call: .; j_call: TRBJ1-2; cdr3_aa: CASSLGPGTRNYGYTF; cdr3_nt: TGTGCCAGCAGCCTCGGTCCCGGGACACGGAACTATGGCTACACCTTC
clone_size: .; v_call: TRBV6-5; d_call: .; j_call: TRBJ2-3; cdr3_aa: CASSYSGTPDTQYF; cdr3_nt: TGTGCCAGCAGTTACTCCGGGACACCAGATACGCAGTATTTT
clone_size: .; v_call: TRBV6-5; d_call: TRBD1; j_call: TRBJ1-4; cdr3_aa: CASSTNRGAEKLFF; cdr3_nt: TGTGCCAGCAGTACCAACAGGGGTGCCGAAAAACTGTTTTTT
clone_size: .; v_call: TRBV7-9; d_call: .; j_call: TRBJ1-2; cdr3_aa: CASSLVNSGALNYGYTF; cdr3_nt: TGTGCCAGCAGCTTAGTTAATTCCGGGGCCCTGAACTATGGCTACACCTTC
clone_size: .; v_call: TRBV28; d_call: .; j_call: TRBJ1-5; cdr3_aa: CASSLLSGTVDQPQHF; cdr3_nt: TGTGCCAGCAGTTTATTGTCGGGGACGGTGGATCAGCCCCAGCATTTT
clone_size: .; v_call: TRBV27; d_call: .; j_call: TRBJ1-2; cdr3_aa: CASSPLSGGNYGYTF; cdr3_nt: TGTGCCAGCAGCCCCCTCTCCGGGGGGAACTATGGCTACACCTTC
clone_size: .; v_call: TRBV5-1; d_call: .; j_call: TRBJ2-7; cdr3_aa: CASSLDGTHYEQYF; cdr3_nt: TGCGCCAGCAGCTTGGATGGGACACACTACGAGCAGTACTTC
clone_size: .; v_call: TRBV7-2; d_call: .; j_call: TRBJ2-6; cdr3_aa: CASSRRVATGANVLTF; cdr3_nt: TGTGCCAGCAGCCGAAGGGTAGCTACTGGGGCCAACGTCCTGACTTTC
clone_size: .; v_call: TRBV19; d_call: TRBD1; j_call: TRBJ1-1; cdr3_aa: CASSPGQGGTEAFF; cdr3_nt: TGTGCCAGTAGTCCAGGACAGGGAGGCACTGAAGCTTTCTTT
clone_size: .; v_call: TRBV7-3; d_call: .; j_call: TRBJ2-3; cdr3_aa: CASSREGTTDTQYF; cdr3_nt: TGTGCCAGCAGCAGAGAAGGGACTACAGATACGCAGTATTTT
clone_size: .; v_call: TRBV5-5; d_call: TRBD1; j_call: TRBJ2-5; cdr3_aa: CASSLRTGDGETQYF; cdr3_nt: TGTGCCAGCAGCCTACGGACAGGGGATGGAGAGACCCAGTACTTC
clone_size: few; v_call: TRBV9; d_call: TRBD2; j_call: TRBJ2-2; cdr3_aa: CASSALAGPNTGELFF; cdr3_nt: TGTGCCAGCAGCGCCCTAGCGGGGCCGAACACCGGGGAGCTGTTTTTT
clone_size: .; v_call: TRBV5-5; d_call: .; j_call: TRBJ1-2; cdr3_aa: CASSLGGFGYTF; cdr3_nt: TGTGCCAGCAGCTTAGGAGGGTTCGGCTACACCTTC
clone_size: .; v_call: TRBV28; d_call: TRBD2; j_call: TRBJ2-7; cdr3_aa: CASSSPGAGGAYEQYF; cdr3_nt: TGTGCCAGCAGTAGCCCTGGGGCGGGAGGGGCCTACGAGCAGTACTTC
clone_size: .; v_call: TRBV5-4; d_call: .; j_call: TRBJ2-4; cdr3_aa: CASSPGSPAGAKNIQYF; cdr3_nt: TGTGCCAGCAGCCCTGGGTCGCCGGCGGGGGCCAAAAACATTCAGTACTTC
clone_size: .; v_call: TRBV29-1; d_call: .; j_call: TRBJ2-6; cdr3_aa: CSTLGGTGANVLTF; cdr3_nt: TGCAGCACCCTGGGCGGGACTGGGGCCAACGTCCTGACTTTC
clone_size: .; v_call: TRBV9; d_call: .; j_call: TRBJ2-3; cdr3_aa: CASSVGGGPTDTQYF; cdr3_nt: TGTGCCAGCAGCGTGGGGGGAGGACCCACAGATACGCAGTATTTT
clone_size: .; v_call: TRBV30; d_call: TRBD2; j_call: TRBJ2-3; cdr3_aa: CAWLPGLAGVDTQYF; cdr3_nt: TGTGCCTGGCTTCCGGGACTAGCGGGAGTTGATACGCAGTATTTT